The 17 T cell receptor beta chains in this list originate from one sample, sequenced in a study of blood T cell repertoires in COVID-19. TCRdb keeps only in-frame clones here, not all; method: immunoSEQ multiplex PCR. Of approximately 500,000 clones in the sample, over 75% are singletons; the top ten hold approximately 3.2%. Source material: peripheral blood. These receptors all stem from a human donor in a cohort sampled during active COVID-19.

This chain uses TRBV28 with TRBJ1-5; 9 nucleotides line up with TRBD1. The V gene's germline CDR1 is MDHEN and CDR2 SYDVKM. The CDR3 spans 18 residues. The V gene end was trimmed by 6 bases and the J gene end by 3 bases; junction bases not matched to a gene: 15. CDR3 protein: CASRRVYTGGLNNQPQHF. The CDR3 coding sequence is TGTGCCAGCAGGCGTGTATACACAGGGGGCTTGAACAATCAGCCCCAGCATTTT.

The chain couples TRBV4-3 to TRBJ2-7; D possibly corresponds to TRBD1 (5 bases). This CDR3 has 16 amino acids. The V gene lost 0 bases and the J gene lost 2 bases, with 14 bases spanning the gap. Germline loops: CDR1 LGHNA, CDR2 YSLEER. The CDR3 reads CASSQDVGRATYEQYF. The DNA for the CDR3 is TGCGCCAGCAGCCAAGATGTGGGCAGGGCGACCTACGAGCAGTACTTC.

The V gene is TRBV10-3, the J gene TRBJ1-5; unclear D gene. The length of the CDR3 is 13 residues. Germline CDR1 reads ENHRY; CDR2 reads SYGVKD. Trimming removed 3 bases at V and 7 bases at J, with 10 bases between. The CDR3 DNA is TGTGCCATCAGTGAATTATCCGGGCAGCCCCAGCATTTT. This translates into CAISELSGQPQHF.

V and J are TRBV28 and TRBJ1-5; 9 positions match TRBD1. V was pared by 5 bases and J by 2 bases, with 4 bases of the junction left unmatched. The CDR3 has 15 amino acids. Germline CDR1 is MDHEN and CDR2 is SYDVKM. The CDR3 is CASSGDRAGNQPQHF. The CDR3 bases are TGTGCCAGCAGTGGGGACAGGGCCGGCAATCAGCCCCAGCATTTT.

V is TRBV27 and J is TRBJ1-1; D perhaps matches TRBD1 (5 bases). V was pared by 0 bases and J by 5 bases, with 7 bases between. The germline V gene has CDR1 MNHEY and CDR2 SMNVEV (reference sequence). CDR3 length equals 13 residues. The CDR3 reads CASSLSKGTEAFF. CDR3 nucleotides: TGTGCCAGCAGTTTATCGAAGGGGACTGAAGCTTTCTTT.

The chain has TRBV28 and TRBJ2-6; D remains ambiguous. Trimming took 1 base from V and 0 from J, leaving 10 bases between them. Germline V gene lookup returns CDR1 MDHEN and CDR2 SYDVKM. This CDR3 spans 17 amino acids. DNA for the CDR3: TGTGCCAGCAGTTTATCTAAGACATTCTCTGGGGCCAACGTCCTGACTTTC. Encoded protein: CASSLSKTFSGANVLTF.

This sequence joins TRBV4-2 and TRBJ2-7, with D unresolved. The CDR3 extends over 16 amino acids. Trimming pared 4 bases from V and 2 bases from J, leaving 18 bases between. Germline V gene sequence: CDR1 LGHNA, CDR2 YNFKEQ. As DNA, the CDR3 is TGTGCCAGCAGCCCGGAAGGTAACAGCAGGACCTACGAGCAGTACTTC. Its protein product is CASSPEGNSRTYEQYF.

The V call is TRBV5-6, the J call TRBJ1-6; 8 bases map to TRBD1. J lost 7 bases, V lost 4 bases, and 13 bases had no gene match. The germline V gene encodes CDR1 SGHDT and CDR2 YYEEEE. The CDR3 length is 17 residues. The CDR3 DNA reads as TGTGCCAGCAGCGCTATGGACAGGGAGGTTGGGAATTCACCCCTCCACTTT. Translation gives CASSAMDREVGNSPLHF.

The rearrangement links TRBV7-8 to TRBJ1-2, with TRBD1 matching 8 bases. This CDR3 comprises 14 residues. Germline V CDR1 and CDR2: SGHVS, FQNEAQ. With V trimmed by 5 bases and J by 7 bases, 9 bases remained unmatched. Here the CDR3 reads CASSTLTGGGGYTF. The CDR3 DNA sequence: TGTGCCAGCAGCACACTTACAGGGGGGGGTGGCTACACCTTC.

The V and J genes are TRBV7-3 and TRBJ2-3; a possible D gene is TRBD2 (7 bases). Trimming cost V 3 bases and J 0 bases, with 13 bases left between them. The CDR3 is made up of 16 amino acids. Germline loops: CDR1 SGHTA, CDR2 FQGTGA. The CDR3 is CASSLERDISTDTQYF. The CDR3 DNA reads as TGTGCCAGCAGCTTGGAGCGGGACATAAGCACAGATACGCAGTATTTT.

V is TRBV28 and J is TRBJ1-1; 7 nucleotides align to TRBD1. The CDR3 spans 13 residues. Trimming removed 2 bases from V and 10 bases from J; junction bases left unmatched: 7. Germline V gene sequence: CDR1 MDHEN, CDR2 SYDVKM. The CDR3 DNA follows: TGTGCCAGCAGTTTAGGAGGGGGCGTTACAGCTTTCTTT. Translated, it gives CASSLGGGVTAFF.

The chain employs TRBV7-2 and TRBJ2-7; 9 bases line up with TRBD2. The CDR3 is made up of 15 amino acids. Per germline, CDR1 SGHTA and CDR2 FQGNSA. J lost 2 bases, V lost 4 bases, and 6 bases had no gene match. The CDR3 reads CASSYGLARTYEQYF. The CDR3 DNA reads TGTGCCAGCAGCTATGGACTAGCGAGGACCTACGAGCAGTACTTC.

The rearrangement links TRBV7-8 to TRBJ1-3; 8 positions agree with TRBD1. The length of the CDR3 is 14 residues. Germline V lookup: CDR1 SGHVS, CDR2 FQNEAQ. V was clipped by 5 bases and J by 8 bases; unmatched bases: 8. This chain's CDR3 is CASSVQGVGDTIYF. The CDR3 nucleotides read TGTGCCAGCAGCGTACAGGGGGTTGGGGACACCATATATTTT. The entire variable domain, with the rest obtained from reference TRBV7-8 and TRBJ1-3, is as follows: GAGVSQSPRYKVAKRGQDVALRCDPISGHVSLFWYQQALGQGPEFLTYFQNEAQLDKSGLPSDRFFAERPEGSVSTLKIQRTQQEDSAVYLCASSVQGVGDTIYFGEGSWLTVV.

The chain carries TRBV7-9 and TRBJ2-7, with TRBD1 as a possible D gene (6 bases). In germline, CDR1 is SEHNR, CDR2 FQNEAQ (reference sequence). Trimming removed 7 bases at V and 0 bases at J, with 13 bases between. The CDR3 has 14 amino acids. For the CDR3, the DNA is TGTGCCAGCACCCCAGGGGCAAACTCCTACGAGCAGTACTTC. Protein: CASTPGANSYEQYF.

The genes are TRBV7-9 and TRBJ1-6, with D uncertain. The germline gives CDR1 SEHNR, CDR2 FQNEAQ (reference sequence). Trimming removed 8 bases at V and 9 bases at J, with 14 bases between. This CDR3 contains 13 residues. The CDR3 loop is CASQRNAASPLHF. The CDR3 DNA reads TGTGCCAGCCAGCGGAACGCTGCTTCACCCCTCCACTTT.

The CDR3 here is CATSRGTQILLTDSYGYTF. CDR3 bases: TGTGCCACCAGCAGAGGAACCCAAATATTGCTAACAGATTCCTATGGCTACACCTTC. V is TRBV15 and J is TRBJ1-2; D gene unclear. V lost 1 base, J lost 4 bases, and 25 bases lay in between. This CDR3 comprises 19 residues. The germline V gene encodes CDR1 LNHNV and CDR2 YYDKDF (reference sequence).

The DNA for the CDR3 is TGTGCCAGCAGCTTATCTAGCGGGAGGGCCAGTGATACGCAGTATTTT. It encodes CASSLSSGRASDTQYF. J is TRBJ2-3 and V is TRBV7-6, with 12 bases identical to TRBD2. CDR1 is SGHVS and CDR2 is FNYEAQ in the germline V gene. This CDR3 spans 16 amino acids. V shed 2 bases and J 6 bases; nucleotides not matched to a gene: 6.